The T cell receptor (beta chain) described here comes from a study of shared clonotypes between healthy human individuals. There are 14 residues in the CDR3. V lost 8 bases, J lost 3 bases, and 6 bases stayed unmatched. Germline loops: CDR1 MNHNY, CDR2 SVGAGI (reference sequence). TCRdb keeps only in-frame clones here, not all; method: immunoSEQ multiplex PCR. The top ten hold 1% to 1.5% of the sample, which has about 1,800,000 clones, 85% to 95% seen once. Positive CCR7 selection of CD45RO-negative cells yielded the naive CD8 cells, and terminally differentiated effector memory CD45RA+ cells were excluded.

The sequencing input was naive CD8+ T cells sorted from blood. V usage is TRBV6-6 and J usage is TRBJ2-2; 7 bases map to TRBD2. This TCR derives from a man between 18 and 29 years old in good health. The CDR3 DNA reads as TGTGCCAGCGCGGGGGAATGGGACACCGGGGAGCTGTTTTTT. Residues: CASAGEWDTGELFF.